This TCR beta chain was identified in a study of T cells in women clearing cervical HPV infection. On the study more broadly: Cases were women with histologically confirmed HPV16-related CIN3 or worse, including 2 invasive cancers. Findings of the study overall: It is unknown whether associations predate infection; no effector/memory or HPV-specific sorting. Cases and controls were distinguished at AUC around 0.87 by richness and V genes.

The data were produced by immunoSEQ multiplex PCR, yet TCRdb's version contains in-frame clones alone and is incomplete. The data show 23,000 or so clones, and the top ten clones hold approximately 2.6%. All donors had a single incident cervical HPV16 infection, not prevalent. Comment on this clone: Its antigen is not known. The read falls 3 residues short of the CDR3 end, and the missing part is taken from the germline J gene.

The CDR3 totals 14 residues. Germline V gene lookup returns CDR1 DFQATT and CDR2 SNEGSKA (reference sequence). The germline V and J ends were trimmed by 3 bases and 0 bases, with 9 bases remaining between them. The V and J genes are TRBV20-1 and TRBJ1-5, with D perhaps TRBD1 (5 bases). Input material: blood buffy coat. This receptor was identified in a woman aged 18 to 75 with a cervical HPV16 infection that either progressed to CIN3+ or cleared (not recorded which). CDR3 in amino acids: CSASEGYSNQPQHF. CDR3 DNA (partial): TGCAGTGCTAGCGAGGGGTATAGCAATCAGCCC.